This T cell receptor (beta chain) was recorded in a study of blood T cell repertoires in COVID-19 (dated by TCRdb to 2020 to 2021). Background for the entire study: Collaborator samples came from the United States, Italy and Spain and covered acute and convalescent phases of COVID-19. The prospective study material was composed of cDNA or gDNA derived from T cells, B-cell-depleted T cells, or PBMCs. Deeply sampled blood TCRbeta repertoires from subjects exposed to, actively infected with, or recovered from COVID-19 were included in the dataset. The repertoires were made available in a free public database intended to serve as a resource for research on the immune response to SARS-CoV-2. Samples were obtained from the ongoing ImmuneRACE study (first 160 participants) and from 1,254 subjects provided by 6 global collaborators. Sample metadata almost always included a de-identified subject ID, COVID-19 status, age in years and sex. Where available, HLA class I and class II types were obtained from metadata supplied by the sample provider rather than from assay-based typing.

The immunoSEQ Assay, a bias-controlled multiplex PCR, was used to amplify TCRbeta CDR3 regions from genomic DNA. In the paper's pipeline: The number of nucleated cells in each sample was estimated by amplification of reference gene primers within the assay. To quantify the absolute abundance of each unique TCRbeta CDR3 rearrangement, sequence reads were collapsed and filtered. For each sample, productive Simpson clonality was calculated by taking the square root of Simpson's diversity index across productive rearrangements. Held by TCRdb, this immuneACCESS table contains in-frame sequences only and omits some clones. Under half of the omission traces to an unresolved V gene where checked; the cause of the rest is unknown. V, J and clone size are those of that table, while D and trimming were read from the DNA. The sample includes tens of thousands of clones, with approximately 88% observed a single time. More than 9.5% of the sample lies in the top ten.

Results and caveats for the whole study, not just this receptor: How much clinical and demographic metadata was included differed by source and by participant, and the metadata was provided uncurated.

The collaborating institutions used their own protocols to collect whole blood in K2EDTA tubes. For TCRbeta analysis, collaborator samples were shipped as frozen whole blood, as isolated PBMCs, or as DNA extracted from either sample type. This clone was recorded once. Its antigen is still unknown. Within one base of it there is no much larger clone, and no base qualities were kept. At the junction V is shortened by 6 bases and J by 3 bases, with 18 bases in between. Via the germline V gene (reference sequence), CDR1 is LNHDA and CDR2 SQIVND. The cysteine opens and the phenylalanine closes a CDR3 of 15 amino acids. Just the 45-base CDR3 DNA is kept, in frame starting at base 1.

The sequence is built from TRBV19 and TRBJ2-7; 6 matching bases give a weak D call of TRBD2. The sample comprised peripheral blood. The receptor was derived from a human donor with active COVID-19. The donor label of this sample is uncertain. The DNA is TGTGCCAGTAGGGTGGACGGGGCGGGGCACTACGAGCAGTACTTC. Its protein product is CASRVDGAGHYEQYF.